The clone carrying this TCR beta chain appeared many times. The antigen remains undetermined. TCRdb passed the reads through MiXCR, listing each CDR3 protein once. Here the sample spans some 250,000 distinct CDR3 sequences, around 9% being singletons. The CDR3 totals 17 residues. In germline, CDR1 is SGHTA, CDR2 FQGNSA. Trimming stripped 1 base from V and 1 base from J, with 15 bases between. The data are from a study of T cell repertoires in cytomegalovirus infection. In the study overall: CMV infection plus the matching HLA type was flagged by public TCR beta signatures.

Findings of the study overall: Pooled public TCR beta family frequency picked out CMV carriers with the relevant HLA. Dominating the ex vivo response were TCR beta clonotypes that were CMV-specific and HLA-C-restricted.

This receptor was obtained from a human donor in good health (CMV status not recorded). Some clones in this sample may be carry-over from other donors' samples. This chain connects TRBV7-2 to TRBJ2-3; possibly TRBD2 for D (6 bases). The sequenced sample was PBMCs. For the CDR3, the DNA is TGTGCCAGCAGCTTAGTTTCTGCCGGGGGAGGCACAGATACGCAGTATTTT. It specifies CASSLVSAGGGTDTQYF.